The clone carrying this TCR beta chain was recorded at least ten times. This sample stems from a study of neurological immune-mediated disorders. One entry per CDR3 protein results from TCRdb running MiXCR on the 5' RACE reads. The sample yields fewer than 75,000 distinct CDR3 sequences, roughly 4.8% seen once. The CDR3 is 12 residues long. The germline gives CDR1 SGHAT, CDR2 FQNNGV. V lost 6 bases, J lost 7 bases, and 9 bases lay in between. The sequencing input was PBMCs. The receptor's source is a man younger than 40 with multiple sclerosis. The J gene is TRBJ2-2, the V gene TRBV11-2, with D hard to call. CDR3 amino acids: CASSSLSGELFF. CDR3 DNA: TGTGCCAGCAGTTCCCTCAGCGGGGAGCTGTTTTTT.